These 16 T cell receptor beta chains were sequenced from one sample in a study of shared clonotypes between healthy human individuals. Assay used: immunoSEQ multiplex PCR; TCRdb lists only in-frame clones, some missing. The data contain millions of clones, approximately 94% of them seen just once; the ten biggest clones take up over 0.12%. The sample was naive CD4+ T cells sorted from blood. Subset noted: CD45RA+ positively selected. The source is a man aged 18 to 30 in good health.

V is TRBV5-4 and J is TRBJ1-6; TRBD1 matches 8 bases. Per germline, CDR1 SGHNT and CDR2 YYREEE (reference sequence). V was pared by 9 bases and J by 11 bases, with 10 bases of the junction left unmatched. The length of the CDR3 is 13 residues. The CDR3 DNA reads TGTGCCACCCGGGCAGGGGGCCAGGCACCCCTCCACTTT. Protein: CATRAGGQAPLHF.

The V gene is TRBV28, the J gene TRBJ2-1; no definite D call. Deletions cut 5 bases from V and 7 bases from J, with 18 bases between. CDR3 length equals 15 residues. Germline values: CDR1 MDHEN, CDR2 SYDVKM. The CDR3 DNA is TGTGCCAGCAGTCACCAACATAATATTGGGAATGAGCAGTTCTTC. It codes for CASSHQHNIGNEQFF.

As DNA, the CDR3 is TGTGCCAGCAGTTTGATATTAAGGACAGGGAGTTACGAGCAGTACTTC. This gives the protein CASSLILRTGSYEQYF. The rearrangement links TRBV6-5 to TRBJ2-7, with 8 positions matching TRBD1. Trimming at V came to 4 bases and at J to 4 bases, leaving 12 bases not matched to a gene. Germline CDR1 and CDR2: MNHEY and SVGAGI. The CDR3 contains 16 residues.

The CDR3 coding sequence is TGCGCCAGCAGCCTGGGACTAGCGGGGGCAGATACGCAGTATTTT. Encoded protein: CASSLGLAGADTQYF. V gene TRBV10-1 combines with J gene TRBJ2-3; 14 bases fit TRBD2. Trimming cost V 6 bases and J 4 bases; bases outside gene matches: 3. CDR1 and CDR2 from the germline V gene are WNHNN and SYGVQD (reference sequence). The CDR3 is 15 residues long.

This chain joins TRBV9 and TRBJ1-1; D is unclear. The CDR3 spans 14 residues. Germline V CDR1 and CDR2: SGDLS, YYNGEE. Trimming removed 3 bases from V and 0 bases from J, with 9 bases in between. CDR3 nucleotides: TGTGCCAGCAGCGCACGTGGTATGAACACTGAAGCTTTCTTT. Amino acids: CASSARGMNTEAFF.

The CDR3: CASSYDRELANYGYTF. The CDR3 DNA reads as TGTGCCAGCAGTTACGACAGGGAGTTAGCTAACTATGGCTACACCTTC. This sequence joins TRBV6-5 and TRBJ1-2, with 7 nucleotides matching TRBD1. Unmatched junction bases numbered 6, after V lost 2 bases and J lost 0 bases. Germline CDR1 and CDR2: MNHEY and SVGAGI. This CDR3 is 16 amino acids long.

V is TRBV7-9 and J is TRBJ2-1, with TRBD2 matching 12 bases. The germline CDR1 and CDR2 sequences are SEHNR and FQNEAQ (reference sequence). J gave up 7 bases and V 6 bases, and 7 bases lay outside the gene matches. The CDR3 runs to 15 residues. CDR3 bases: TGTGCCAGCAGTCGGACTAGCGGGAAAAGGAATGAGCAGTTCTTC. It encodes CASSRTSGKRNEQFF.

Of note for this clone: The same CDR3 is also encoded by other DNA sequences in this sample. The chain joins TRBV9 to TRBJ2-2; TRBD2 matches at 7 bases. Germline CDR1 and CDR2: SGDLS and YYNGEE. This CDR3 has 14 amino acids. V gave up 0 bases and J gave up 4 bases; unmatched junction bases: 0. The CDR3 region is CASSVASGTGELFF. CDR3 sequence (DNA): TGTGCCAGCAGCGTAGCTAGCGGCACCGGGGAGCTGTTTTTT.

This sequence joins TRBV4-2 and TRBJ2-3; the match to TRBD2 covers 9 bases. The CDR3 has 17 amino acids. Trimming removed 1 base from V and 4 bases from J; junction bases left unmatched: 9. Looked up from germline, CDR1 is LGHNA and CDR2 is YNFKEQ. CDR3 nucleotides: TGTGCCAGCAGCCAAGTCGCTAGCGGGGTCCGCCCAGATACGCAGTATTTT. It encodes CASSQVASGVRPDTQYF.

The CDR3 bases are TGTGCCAGCAGTTTACGGTTCTATGGCTACACCTTC. This gives the protein CASSLRFYGYTF. The V and J genes are TRBV28 and TRBJ1-2; D call uncertain. The germline V gene encodes CDR1 MDHEN and CDR2 SYDVKM. Trimming took off 2 bases at V and 4 bases at J, with 5 bases between the two ends. This CDR3 has 12 residues.

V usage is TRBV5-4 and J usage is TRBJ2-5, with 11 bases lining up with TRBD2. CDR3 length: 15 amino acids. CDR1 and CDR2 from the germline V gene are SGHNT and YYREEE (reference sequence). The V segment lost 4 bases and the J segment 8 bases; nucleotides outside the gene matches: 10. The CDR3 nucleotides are TGTGCCAGCAGCACCTGCGGGACTAGCGGACCCACCCAGTACTTC. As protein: CASSTCGTSGPTQYF.

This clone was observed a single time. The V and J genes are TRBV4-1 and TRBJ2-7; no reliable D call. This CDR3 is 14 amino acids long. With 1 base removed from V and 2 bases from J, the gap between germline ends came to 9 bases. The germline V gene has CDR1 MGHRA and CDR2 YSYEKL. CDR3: CASSQAGLAYEQYF. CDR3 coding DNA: TGCGCCAGCAGCCAAGCTGGCCTAGCCTACGAGCAGTACTTC.

The chain's CDR3 is CASSVIGGTFEVYEQYF. The CDR3 DNA reads TGTGCCAGCAGCGTAATCGGAGGCACCTTTGAGGTTTACGAGCAGTACTTC. This chain links TRBV5-8 with TRBJ2-7; D is possibly TRBD2 (5 bases). The germline V gene encodes CDR1 SGHTS and CDR2 YDEGEE. This CDR3 is built from 17 residues. V lost 4 bases and J 4 bases, leaving 24 bases between the germline ends.

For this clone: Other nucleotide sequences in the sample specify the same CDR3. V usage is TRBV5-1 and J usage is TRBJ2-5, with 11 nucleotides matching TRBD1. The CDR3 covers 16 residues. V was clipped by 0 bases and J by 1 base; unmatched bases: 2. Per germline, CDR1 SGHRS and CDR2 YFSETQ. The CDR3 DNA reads TGCGCCAGCAGCTTGGGAGGGACAGGGGGCCAAGAGACCCAGTACTTC. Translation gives CASSLGGTGGQETQYF.

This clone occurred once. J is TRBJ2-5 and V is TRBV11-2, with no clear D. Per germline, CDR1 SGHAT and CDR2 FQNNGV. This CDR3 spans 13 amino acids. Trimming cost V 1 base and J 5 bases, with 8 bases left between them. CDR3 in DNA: TGTGCCAGCAGCTTAGTTCGACCGGAGACCCAGTACTTC. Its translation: CASSLVRPETQYF. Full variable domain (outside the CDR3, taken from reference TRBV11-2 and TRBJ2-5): EAGVAQSPRYKIIEKRQSVAFWCNPISGHATLYWYQQILGQGPKLLIQFQNNGVVDDSQLPKDRFSAERLKGVDSTLKIQPAKLEDSAVYLCASSLVRPETQYFGPGTRLLVL.

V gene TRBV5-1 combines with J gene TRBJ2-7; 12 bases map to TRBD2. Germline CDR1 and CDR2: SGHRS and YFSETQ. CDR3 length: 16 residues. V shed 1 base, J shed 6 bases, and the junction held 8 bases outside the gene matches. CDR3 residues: CASSLPSGRALGEQYF. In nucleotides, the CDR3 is TGCGCCAGCAGCTTGCCTAGCGGGAGGGCTTTGGGCGAGCAGTACTTC.